This entry lists 9 T cell receptor beta chains sequenced from one sample in a study of T cell clonality in common variable immunodeficiency. Method: immunoSEQ multiplex PCR; TCRdb's copy keeps in-frame clones and lacks some. In total the sample includes 55,000 to 65,000 clones, none of them seen once. Sequencing was done on a sample of peripheral blood mononuclear cells. These receptors were obtained from a person aged 18 to 75 in good health.

This clone occurred many times. Read coverage stops 3 residues before the CDR3 terminus; the germline J gene supplies the remainder. The chain joins TRBV4-1 to TRBJ1-1; D ambiguous. CDR3 length: 15 amino acids. Between the trimmed V and J ends, which lost 2 bases and 5 bases, there was a span of 15 bases. From germline, CDR1 is MGHRA and CDR2 YSYEKL. The CDR3 here is CASSQLYPTGTEAFF. The sequenced CDR3 bases are TGCGCCAGCAGCCAATTGTACCCAACGGGGACTGAA.

The table lists this clone with many counts. The missing CDR3 end, 3 residues past where the read stops, is filled in from the germline J gene. The chain uses TRBV14 and TRBJ2-1; 11 positions match TRBD2. Germline lookup yields CDR1 SGHDN and CDR2 FVKESK. Trimming at V came to 2 bases and at J to 7 bases, leaving 4 bases not matched to a gene. The CDR3 consists of 15 residues. The sequenced CDR3 bases are TGTGCCAGCAGCCAACTAGCGGGAGGTAATAATGAG. Amino acid sequence: CASSQLAGGNNE. The CDR3 as a whole reads CASSQLAGGNNEQFF.

This clone was picked up many times. The CDR3 goes on 3 residues after the read ends, and that part is filled in from the germline J gene. The V call is TRBV12-3 or TRBV12-4, the J call TRBJ1-2; TRBD1 is a possible D gene (5 bases). V lost 8 bases, J lost 4 bases, and 11 bases lay in between. CDR3 size: 12 residues. The CDR3 loop is CASLGQGYGYTF. Partial CDR3 DNA: TGTGCCAGCCTGGGGCAGGGCTATGGC.

This clone was seen ten or more times. From the germline J gene comes the end of the CDR3, since the read stops 3 residues before it. This chain links TRBV30 with TRBJ1-2; D is unclear. The CDR3 has 11 residues. The V end was cut by 3 bases, the J end by 4 bases, with 6 bases between. Germline loops: CDR1 GTSNPN, CDR2 SVGIG (reference sequence). CDR3 loop: CAWRGSYGYTF. The part of the CDR3 DNA that was read is TGTGCCTGGAGGGGCAGCTATGGC.

This clone was detected many times. The read halts 3 residues ahead of the CDR3 end, with the missing end drawn from the germline J gene. The rearrangement uses TRBV5-6 and TRBJ1-1, with a weak D call TRBD1 (5 bases). The length of the CDR3 is 13 residues. Germline lookup yields CDR1 SGHDT and CDR2 YYEEEE. Trimming pared 3 bases from V and 1 base from J, leaving 7 bases between. CDR3 protein: CASSSTGNTEAFF. The sequenced CDR3 bases are TGTGCCAGCAGCTCCACAGGGAACACTGAA. Full variable domain (missing parts from reference TRBV5-6 and TRBJ1-1): DAGVTQSPTHLIKTRGQQVTLRCSPKSGHDTVSWYQQALGQGPQFIFQYYEEEERQRGNFPDRFSGHQFPNYSSELNVNALLLGDSALYLCASSSTGNTEAFFGQGTRLTVV.

This clone has at least ten counts. The read finishes 3 residues shy of the CDR3 end, and the germline J gene is used to complete it. The V gene is TRBV20-1, the J gene TRBJ2-7, with 8 bases aligning to TRBD1. With V trimmed by 6 bases and J by 2 bases, 9 bases remained unmatched. The length of the CDR3 is 14 residues. CDR1 is DFQATT and CDR2 is SNEGSKA in the germline V gene (reference sequence). The covered CDR3 bases are TGCAGTGCCCGGATCGGGGACAGGCCCTACGAG. Translated: CSARIGDRPYE. The whole CDR3 reads CSARIGDRPYEQYF.

Many counts were recorded for this clone. The CDR3 extends 3 residues past the end of the read, so its final part is completed from the germline J gene. V gene TRBV7-3 combines with J gene TRBJ2-1, with 8 positions matching TRBD2. The germline V gene has CDR1 SGHTA and CDR2 FQGTGA. V trimming: 5 bases; J trimming: 0 bases; junction bases outside the gene matches: 6. The CDR3 runs 16 residues. The CDR3 here is CASSAVAGSSYNEQFF. The sequenced CDR3 bases are TGTGCCAGCAGCGCAGTAGCGGGGAGCTCCTACAATGAG.

Many counts were recorded for this clone. The CDR3 end lies 3 residues beyond the end of the read and is filled in from the germline J gene. J is TRBJ2-1 and V is TRBV28; TRBD2 matches 8 bases. J gave up 6 bases and V 6 bases, and 10 bases lay outside the gene matches. Germline V gene lookup returns CDR1 MDHEN and CDR2 SYDVKM. CDR3 length: 15 amino acids. Partial CDR3 DNA: TGTGCCAGCAGCGCCTCGGGACTAGTCACCAATGAG. Translating gives CASSASGLVTNE. From start to end, the CDR3 is CASSASGLVTNEQFF.

CDR3 protein: CASGTGGPTYNEQFF. CDR3 bases read: TGTGCCAGCGGGACAGGGGGCCCCACCTACAATGAG. The V call is TRBV2, the J call TRBJ2-1; TRBD1 aligns across 12 bases. Sequencing ends 3 residues short of the CDR3 end; the germline J gene provides the rest. With 8 bases clipped from V and 2 bases from J, the junction kept 4 bases outside the gene matches. Germline V gene sequence: CDR1 SNHLY, CDR2 FYNNEI. The CDR3 loop spans 15 amino acids. The whole variable domain, remainder taken from reference TRBV2 and TRBJ2-1, is EPEVTQTPSHQVTQMGQEVILRCVPISNHLYFYWYRQILGQKVEFLVSFYNNEISEKSEIFDDQFSVERPDGSNFTLKIRSTKLEDSAMYFCASGTGGPTYNEQFFGPGTRLTVL.